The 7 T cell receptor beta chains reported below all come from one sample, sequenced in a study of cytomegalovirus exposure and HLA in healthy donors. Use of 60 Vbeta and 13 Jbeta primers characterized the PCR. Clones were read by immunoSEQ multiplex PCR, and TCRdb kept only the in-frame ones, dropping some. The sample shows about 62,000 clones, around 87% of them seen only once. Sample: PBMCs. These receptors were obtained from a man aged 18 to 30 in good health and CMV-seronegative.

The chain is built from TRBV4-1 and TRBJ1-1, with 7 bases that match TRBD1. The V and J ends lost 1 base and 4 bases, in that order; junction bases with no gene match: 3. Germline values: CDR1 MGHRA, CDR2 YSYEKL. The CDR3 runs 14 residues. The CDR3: CASSQVKGATEAFF. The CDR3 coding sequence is TGCGCCAGCAGCCAAGTGAAGGGGGCCACTGAAGCTTTCTTT.

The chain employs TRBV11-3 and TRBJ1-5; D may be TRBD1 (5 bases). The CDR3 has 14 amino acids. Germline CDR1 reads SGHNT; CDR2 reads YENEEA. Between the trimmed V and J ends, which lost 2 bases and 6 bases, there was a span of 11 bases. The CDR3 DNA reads TGTGCCAGCAGCTTATCAGGGAATGGTCAGCCCCAGCATTTT. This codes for CASSLSGNGQPQHF.

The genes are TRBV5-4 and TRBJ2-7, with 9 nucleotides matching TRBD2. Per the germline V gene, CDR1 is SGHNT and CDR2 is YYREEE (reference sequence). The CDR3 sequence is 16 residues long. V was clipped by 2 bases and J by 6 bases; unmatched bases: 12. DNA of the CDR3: TGTGCCAGCAGCTTCTCGCGGGGGGGCCCGTATTTCGAGCAGTACTTC. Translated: CASSFSRGGPYFEQYF. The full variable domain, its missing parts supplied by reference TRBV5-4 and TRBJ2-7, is ETGVTQSPTHLIKTRGQQVTLRCSSQSGHNTVSWYQQALGQGPQFIFQYYREEENGRGNFPPRFSGLQFPNYSSELNVNALELDDSALYLCASSFSRGGPYFEQYFGPGTRLTVT.

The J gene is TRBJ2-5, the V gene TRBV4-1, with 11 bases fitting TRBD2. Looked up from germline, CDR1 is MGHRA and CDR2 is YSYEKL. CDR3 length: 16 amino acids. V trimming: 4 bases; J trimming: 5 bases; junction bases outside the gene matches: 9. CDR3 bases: TGCGCCAGCAGCCCCGAATCACCTAGCGGGGGGGAGACCCAGTACTTC. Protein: CASSPESPSGGETQYF.

In nucleotides, the CDR3 is TGTGCCAGCCGCCTCGGGACTAGCGGGGGGGGGAGCACAGATACGCAGTATTTT. Amino acid sequence: CASRLGTSGGGSTDTQYF. This chain uses TRBV2 with TRBJ2-3; 16 bases agree with TRBD2. This CDR3 spans 18 amino acids. Germline V CDR1 and CDR2: SNHLY, FYNNEI. The ends lost 8 bases at V and 0 bases at J; junction bases unmatched: 8. Full variable domain (remainder filled in from reference TRBV2 and TRBJ2-3): EPEVTQTPSHQVTQMGQEVILRCVPISNHLYFYWYRQILGQKVEFLVSFYNNEISEKSEIFDDQFSVERPDGSNFTLKIRSTKLEDSAMYFCASRLGTSGGGSTDTQYFGPGTRLTVL.

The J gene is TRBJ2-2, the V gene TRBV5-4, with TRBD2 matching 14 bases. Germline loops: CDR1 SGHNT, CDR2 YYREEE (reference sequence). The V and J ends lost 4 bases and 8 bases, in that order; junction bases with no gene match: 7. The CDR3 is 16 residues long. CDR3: CASSQGLAGESGELFF. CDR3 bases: TGTGCCAGCAGCCAGGGACTAGCGGGGGAGTCAGGGGAGCTGTTTTTT.

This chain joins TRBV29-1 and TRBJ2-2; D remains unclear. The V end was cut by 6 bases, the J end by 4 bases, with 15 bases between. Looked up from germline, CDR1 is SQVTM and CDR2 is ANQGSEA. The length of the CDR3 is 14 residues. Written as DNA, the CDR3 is TGCAGCGTAGAGCGAGGTTCGGGCACCGGGGAGCTGTTTTTT. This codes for CSVERGSGTGELFF.